Included here is one T cell receptor (beta chain) sequence, with context. Antigen: not known. This record comes from a study of post-analysis software for immune sequencing data. Findings of the study overall: Comparison of patients with controls showed five TRBV segments more frequent in patients, TRBV5-6, TRBV5-1 and TRBV20-1 among them.

The CDR3 covers 15 residues. With 5 bases removed from V and 5 bases from J, the gap between germline ends came to 19 bases. CDR1 and CDR2 (germline): MDHEN, SYDVKM. Prepared TCR beta cDNA libraries contained unique molecular identifiers. The authors obtained some 500,000 cDNA molecules from approximately 0.95 to 9.8 million T cells. Using its own MiXCR run on the PCR reads, TCRdb lists one record per CDR3 protein. This sample has hundreds of thousands of distinct CDR3 sequences, with roughly 46% found just once. Sequenced input: blood. The rearrangement joins TRBV28 to TRBJ2-7; D possibly matches TRBD1 or TRBD2 (5 bases each). The clonotype was recovered from a girl aged 10 to 17 with multiple sclerosis. The CDR3 region is CASSPQTRDLHEQYF. CDR3 in DNA: TGTGCCAGCAGTCCCCAAACTAGGGACCTCCACGAGCAGTACTTC.